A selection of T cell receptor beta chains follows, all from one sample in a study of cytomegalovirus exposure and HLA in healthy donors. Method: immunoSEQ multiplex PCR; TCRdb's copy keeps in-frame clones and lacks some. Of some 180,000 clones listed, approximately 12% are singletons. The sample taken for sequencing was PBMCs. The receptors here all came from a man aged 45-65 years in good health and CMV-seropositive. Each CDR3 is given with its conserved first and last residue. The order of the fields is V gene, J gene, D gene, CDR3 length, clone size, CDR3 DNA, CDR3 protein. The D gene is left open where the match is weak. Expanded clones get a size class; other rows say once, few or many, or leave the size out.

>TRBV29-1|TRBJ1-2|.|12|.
TGCAGCGTCGTGACATCCTCTCGGGGCTACACCTTC
CSVVTSSRGYTF
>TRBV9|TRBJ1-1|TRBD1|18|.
TGTGCCAGCAGCACAGGGTTGGGACAGGGGGTTATGGACACTGAAGCTTTCTTT
CASSTGLGQGVMDTEAFF
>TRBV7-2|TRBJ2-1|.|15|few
TGTGCCCCGGACTACTCGGGACCAGCGTACAATGAGCAGTTCTTC
CAPDYSGPAYNEQFF
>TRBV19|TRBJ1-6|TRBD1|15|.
TGTGCCAGTAGTACCCTAAGGGGGCGAAATTCACCCCTCCACTTT
CASSTLRGRNSPLHF
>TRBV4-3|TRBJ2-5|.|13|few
TGCGCCAGCAGCCAACACCAGAAAGAGACCCAGTACTTC
CASSQHQKETQYF
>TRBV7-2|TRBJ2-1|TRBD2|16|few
TGTGCCAGCAGCTTAGCTGGGGGGGTGTCCTACAATGAGCAGTTCTTC
CASSLAGGVSYNEQFF
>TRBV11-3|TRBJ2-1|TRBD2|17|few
TGTGCCAGCAGCGTGGGCCTTACTAGCGGGGGGGCCTATGAGCAGTTCTTC
CASSVGLTSGGAYEQFF
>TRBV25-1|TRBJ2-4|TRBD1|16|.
TGTGCCAGCAGTGAATTGACAGGGGAGGACAAAAACATTCAGTACTTC
CASSELTGEDKNIQYF
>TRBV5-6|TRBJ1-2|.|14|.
TGTGCCAGCAGCTTGCAACAGACGAACTATGGCTACACCTTC
CASSLQQTNYGYTF
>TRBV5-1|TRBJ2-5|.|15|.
TGCGCCAGCAGCCCATCCCCGCAGAACCAAGAGACCCAGTACTTC
CASSPSPQNQETQYF
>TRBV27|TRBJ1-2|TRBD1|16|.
TGTGCCAGCAGTTTATCAGGGGGCTCTTCCGCCTATGGCTACACCTTC
CASSLSGGSSAYGYTF
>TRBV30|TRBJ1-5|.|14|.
TGTGCCCTATTAGGACAGACGGGCCGGCAGCACCAGCATTTT
CALLGQTGRQHQHF
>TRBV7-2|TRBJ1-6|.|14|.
TGTGCCAGCAGCCCGCGGGCCCTAAATTCACCCCTCCACTTT
CASSPRALNSPLHF
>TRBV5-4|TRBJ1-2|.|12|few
TGTGCCAGCTCTTGGGGGGGTAATGGCTACACCTTC
CASSWGGNGYTF
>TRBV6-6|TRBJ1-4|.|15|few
TGTGCCAGCACTTTCGACAGCACTTATAATGAAAAACTGTTTTTT
CASTFDSTYNEKLFF
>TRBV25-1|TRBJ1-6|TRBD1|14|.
TGTGCCAGCAGCTGGGACAGGGAGAGCTCACCCCTCCACTTT
CASSWDRESSPLHF
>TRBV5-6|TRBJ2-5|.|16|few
TGTGCCAGCAGCTTCTCCGGGACCTGGGAGGAGGAGACCCAGTACTTC
CASSFSGTWEEETQYF
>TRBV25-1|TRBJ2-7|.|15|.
TGTGCCAGCAGCAGCCCCACAGGGCCTCCCTACGAGCAGTACTTC
CASSSPTGPPYEQYF
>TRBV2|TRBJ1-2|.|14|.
.
CASSVGTGNYGYTF
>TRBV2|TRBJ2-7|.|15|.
TGTGCCAGCAGTGAACCGTCCGTTGAAGCATACGAGCAGTACTTC
CASSEPSVEAYEQYF
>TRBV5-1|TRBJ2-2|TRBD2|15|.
TGCGCCAGCAGCTTTCAGGGACTAAGCGGCGGGGAGCTGTTTTTT
CASSFQGLSGGELFF
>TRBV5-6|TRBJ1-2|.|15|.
TGTGCCAGCAGCCGGCTGAGTGGGGGGTACTATGGCTACACCTTC
CASSRLSGGYYGYTF
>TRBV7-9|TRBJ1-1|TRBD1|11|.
TGTGCCAGCAGCTCGGACAGGGAAGCTTTCTTT
CASSSDREAFF
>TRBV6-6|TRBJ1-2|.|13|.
TGTGCCAGCAGTCCGGGTGGAGGCTATGGCTACACCTTC
CASSPGGGYGYTF
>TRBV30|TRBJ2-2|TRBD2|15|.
TGTGCCTGGACCATGACTAGCGGAAACACCGGGGAGCTGTTTTTT
CAWTMTSGNTGELFF
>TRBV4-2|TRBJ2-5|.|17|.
TGTGCCAGCAGCCAAACCGGGACACCAAACCCAGGAGAGACCCAGTACTTC
CASSQTGTPNPGETQYF
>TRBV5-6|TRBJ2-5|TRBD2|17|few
TGTGCCAGCAGTAGTACTAGCGGGGGGCCTCCCGGAGAGACCCAGTACTTC
CASSSTSGGPPGETQYF
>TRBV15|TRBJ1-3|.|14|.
TGTGCCACCAGCACCCGGTTCTCTGGAAACACCATATATTTT
CATSTRFSGNTIYF
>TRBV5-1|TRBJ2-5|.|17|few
TGCGCCAGCAGCTTGGGGGTCGTCATCTCCATTGAGGGGACCCAGTACTTC
CASSLGVVISIEGTQYF